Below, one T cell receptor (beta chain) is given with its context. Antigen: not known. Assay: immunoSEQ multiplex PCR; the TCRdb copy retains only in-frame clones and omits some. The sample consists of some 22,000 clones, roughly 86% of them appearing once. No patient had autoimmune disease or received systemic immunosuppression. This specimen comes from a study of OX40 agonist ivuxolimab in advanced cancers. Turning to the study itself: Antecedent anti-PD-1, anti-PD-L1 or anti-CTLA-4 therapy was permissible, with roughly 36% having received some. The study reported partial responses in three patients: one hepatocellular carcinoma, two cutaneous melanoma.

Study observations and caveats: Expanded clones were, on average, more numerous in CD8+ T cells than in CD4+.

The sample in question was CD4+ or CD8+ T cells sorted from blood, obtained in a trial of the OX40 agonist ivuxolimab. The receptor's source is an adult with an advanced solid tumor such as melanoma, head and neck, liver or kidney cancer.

The CDR3: CAWSPLGSNQPQHF. The CDR3 coding sequence is TGTGCCTGGAGTCCCCTGGGGAGCAATCAGCCCCAGCATTTT. The gene calls are TRBV30 and TRBJ1-5; D remains unclear. CDR3 length: 14 residues. V lost 2 bases and J 1 base, leaving 9 bases between the germline ends. Germline CDR1 GTSNPN, CDR2 SVGIG (reference sequence). The entire variable domain, with the rest obtained from reference TRBV30 and TRBJ1-5, is as follows: SQTIHQWPATLVQPVGSPLSLECTVEGTSNPNLYWYRQAAGRGLQLLFYSVGIGQISSEVPQNLSASRPQDRQFILSSKKLLLSDSGFYLCAWSPLGSNQPQHFGDGTRLSIL.